These 8 T cell receptor beta chains were sequenced from one sample in a study of T-cell reconstitution after alpha-beta-depleted transplantation in children. Unique molecular identifiers tagged the TCRbeta library. MiXCR was run by TCRdb on the PCR reads, yielding one entry per CDR3 protein. The sample consists of under 250,000 distinct CDR3 sequences, approximately 19% of them appearing once. Specimen: PBMCs, mostly from graft donor cells, collected 360 days after TCRalphabeta/CD19-depleted stem cell transplant. The source is a male patient aged 2 to 9 who had a stem cell transplant for acute lymphoblastic leukemia, so the T cells may come from the graft donor.

The chain combines TRBV2 with TRBJ1-5, with a weak D call TRBD1 (6 bases). There are 16 residues in the CDR3. Germline V gene lookup returns CDR1 SNHLY and CDR2 FYNNEI. The V gene lost 3 bases and the J gene lost 0 bases, with 12 bases spanning the gap. Here the CDR3 DNA reads TGTGCCAGCAGTGACGACAGGAGGAATAGCAATCAGCCCCAGCATTTT. This translates into CASSDDRRNSNQPQHF.

The CDR3 here is CASSYKGTYNEQFF. As DNA, the CDR3 is TGTGCCAGCAGTTACAAGGGGACCTACAATGAGCAGTTCTTC. This sequence joins TRBV6-2 or TRBV6-3 and TRBJ2-1; possible D gene TRBD1, 5 bases. Germline lookup yields CDR1 MNHEY and CDR2 SVGEGT. This CDR3 contains 14 residues. V was shortened by 2 bases and J by 2 bases, with 7 bases between the two germline ends.

This clonotype appeared a few times. The V and J genes are TRBV27 and TRBJ2-1; no reliable D call. CDR3 length: 14 residues. The germline V gene has CDR1 MNHEY and CDR2 SMNVEV (reference sequence). Trimming took 1 base from V and 4 from J, leaving 8 bases between them. The CDR3 loop is CASSLWNGYNEQFF. CDR3 in DNA: TGTGCCAGCAGTTTATGGAACGGATACAATGAGCAGTTCTTC.

This clonotype occurred a few times. V gene TRBV5-4 combines with J gene TRBJ1-1, with unresolved D. With 3 bases removed from V and 1 base from J, the gap between germline ends came to 7 bases. Germline V gene data show CDR1 as SGHNT and CDR2 as YYREEE (reference sequence). The CDR3 is made up of 13 amino acids. The CDR3 DNA reads TGTGCCAGCAGCTACGATCCGAACACTGAAGCTTTCTTT. It is translated as CASSYDPNTEAFF.

The rearrangement joins TRBV5-1 to TRBJ1-1, with no clear D. The V end was cut by 4 bases, the J end by 5 bases, with 9 bases between. The CDR3 loop spans 12 amino acids. Per the germline V gene, CDR1 is SGHRS and CDR2 is YFSETQ. CDR3 protein: CASSVPGTEAFF. CDR3 in DNA: TGCGCCAGCAGCGTTCCCGGGACTGAAGCTTTCTTT. Full variable domain (outside the CDR3, taken from reference TRBV5-1 and TRBJ1-1): KAGVTQTPRYLIKTRGQQVTLSCSPISGHRSVSWYQQTPGQGLQFLFEYFSETQRNKGNFPGRFSGRQFSNSRSEMNVSTLELGDSALYLCASSVPGTEAFFGQGTRLTVV.

The rearrangement links TRBV29-1 to TRBJ2-7; 9 bases agree with TRBD1. CDR3 size: 14 residues. J gave up 0 bases and V 7 bases, and 7 bases lay outside the gene matches. The germline CDR1 and CDR2 sequences are SQVTM and ANQGSEA. In nucleotides, the CDR3 is TGCAGCGCCACCCGACAGGGGGACTCCTACGAGCAGTACTTC. Translation gives CSATRQGDSYEQYF.

The sample holds a few counts of this clonotype. The rearrangement uses TRBV9 and TRBJ2-3; 10 positions agree with TRBD2. The V segment lost 2 bases and the J segment 2 bases; nucleotides outside the gene matches: 2. In germline, CDR1 is SGDLS, CDR2 YYNGEE. This CDR3 has 15 amino acids. CDR3 sequence reads: CASSVSGGDTDTQYF. The CDR3 DNA reads TGTGCCAGCAGCGTGAGCGGGGGGGACACAGATACGCAGTATTTT.

The chain recombines TRBV4-3 with TRBJ2-7, with TRBD1 matching 9 bases. The CDR3 has 17 amino acids. V was pared by 1 base and J by 2 bases, with 9 bases of the junction left unmatched. The germline V gene has CDR1 LGHNA and CDR2 YSLEER. The CDR3 region has the DNA TGCGCCAGCAGCCAAGGAACCGGGACAGGGTGGACCTACGAGCAGTACTTC. Protein: CASSQGTGTGWTYEQYF.